Sequencing of this T cell receptor beta chain was carried out in a study of T cells in Graves' hyperthyroidism and ophthalmopathy. In its sample, this clonotype was seen many times. Researchers took RNA transcripts and amplified the TCR beta CDR3 regions from them. The HTBI set primed first-round TCR CDR3 RT-PCR. Each CDR3 protein is one row after TCRdb ran MiXCR on the multiplex PCR reads. The sample records fewer than 750,000 distinct CDR3 sequences, roughly 15% being singletons. Trimming shortened V by 0 bases and J by 7 bases, and 14 bases separated the two germline ends. The CDR3 length is 14 residues. From germline, CDR1 is SGDLS and CDR2 YYNGEE.

The clonotype comes from a woman in her forties or fifties with Graves' ophthalmopathy. Material for sequencing was blood. The chain uses TRBV9 and TRBJ2-7, with D maybe TRBD1 (5 bases). As DNA, the CDR3 is TGTGCCAGCAGCGTAGTGTCCCAGGGTGGTGAGCAGTACTTC. Translated, it gives CASSVVSQGGEQYF.